This passage covers 22 T cell receptor beta chains from one sample sequenced in a study of blood T cell repertoires in COVID-19. TCRdb's table, derived via immunoSEQ multiplex PCR, lists solely in-frame clones and lacks some. The data show about 200,000 clones, with 70% to 90% seen just once and 4.5% to 5% held by the top ten. Sequencing used peripheral blood. These receptors were collected from a woman older than 75 with acute or convalescent COVID-19.

This clone was detected only once. V and J are TRBV19 and TRBJ2-1, with TRBD2 matching over 12 bases. This CDR3 has 16 residues. Trimming took 5 bases from V and 9 from J; bases not matched to a gene: 11. CDR1 is LNHDA and CDR2 is SQIVND in the germline V gene (reference sequence). CDR3 sequence: CASSPRLAGDLGEQFF. The CDR3, as DNA: TGTGCCAGTAGTCCCCGACTAGCGGGGGATCTCGGTGAGCAGTTCTTC.

V and J are TRBV6-5 and TRBJ1-2; D not resolved. The CDR3 sequence is 13 residues long. Germline V gene data show CDR1 as MNHEY and CDR2 as SVGAGI. The V end lost 4 bases, the J end lost 8 bases, and 14 bases lay between the germline ends. The CDR3 is CASSSTVFGGYTF. The CDR3 DNA sequence: TGTGCCAGCAGTTCAACGGTTTTCGGGGGCTACACCTTC.

The rearrangement uses TRBV25-1 and TRBJ2-7; possible D gene TRBD2, 6 bases. The germline CDR1 and CDR2 sequences are MGHDK and SYGVNS. V was trimmed by 4 bases and J by 0 bases, leaving 13 bases between them. The length of the CDR3 is 15 residues. The CDR3 coding sequence is TGTGCCAGCAGTGTATGGGACTCAAGCTCCTACGAGCAGTACTTC. This codes for CASSVWDSSSYEQYF.

This clone was observed once. J is TRBJ1-1 and V is TRBV10-3; D perhaps matches TRBD1 (5 bases). The CDR3 loop spans 14 amino acids. The V gene lost 6 bases and the J gene lost 4 bases, with 15 bases spanning the gap. The V gene's germline CDR1 is ENHRY and CDR2 SYGVKD. The CDR3 is CAIRAGFEGTEAFF. The CDR3 DNA reads TGTGCCATCAGGGCAGGGTTTGAAGGCACTGAAGCTTTCTTT.

In this sample, this clone turned up once. This chain joins TRBV19 and TRBJ1-6, with TRBD1 matching 11 bases. V lost 4 bases to trimming and J lost 0 bases; unmatched junction nucleotides: 5. Germline assignment: CDR1 LNHDA and CDR2 SQIVND (reference sequence). This CDR3 is built from 18 residues. CDR3 DNA: TGTGCCAGTAGTAGCGGGACAGGGGGAAGCTCCTATAATTCACCCCTCCACTTT. Residues: CASSSGTGGSSYNSPLHF.

The chain couples TRBV7-6 to TRBJ1-4; weak D call: TRBD1 (5 bases). Germline V gene lookup returns CDR1 SGHVS and CDR2 FNYEAQ. The CDR3 runs 16 residues. Trimming removed 6 bases from V and 4 bases from J, with 18 bases in between. CDR3 DNA sequence: TGTGCCAGCAGTCCGGCGGAGGGGCGAGGTAATGAAAAACTGTTTTTT. Translated, it gives CASSPAEGRGNEKLFF.

This chain links TRBV2 with TRBJ1-4; possible D gene TRBD1, 5 bases. Germline CDR1 SNHLY, CDR2 FYNNEI. The CDR3 runs to 15 residues. Deletions cut 7 bases from V and 3 bases from J, with 15 bases between. CDR3 DNA sequence: TGTGCCAGCACCTCCCAGGGTGCTGCTAATGAAAAACTGTTTTTT. Residues: CASTSQGAANEKLFF.

The count of this clone is one. The gene calls are TRBV5-1 and TRBJ1-1; the D gene is possibly TRBD1 (6 bases). The CDR3 covers 14 residues. Germline CDR1 and CDR2: SGHRS and YFSETQ. The V end lost 0 bases, the J end lost 9 bases, and 15 bases lay between the germline ends. In DNA, the CDR3 is TGCGCCAGCAGCTTGGAAGAGGGGGTAATGAAAGCTTTCTTT. Protein: CASSLEEGVMKAFF.

DNA for the CDR3: TGCAGCGTTGATTTCCAGGGGACAGATACGCAGTATTTT. This gives the protein CSVDFQGTDTQYF. The chain links TRBV29-1 to TRBJ2-3, with D tentatively TRBD1 (6 bases). The ends were cut back, 3 bases at V and 3 bases at J, with 10 bases in the middle. Looked up from germline, CDR1 is SQVTM and CDR2 is ANQGSEA. CDR3 length: 13 residues.

This rearrangement joins TRBV6-2 or TRBV6-3 to TRBJ2-1, with 8 nucleotides matching TRBD2. V dropped 0 bases and J dropped 11; count of bases not matched to a gene: 9. This CDR3 contains 15 residues. In germline, CDR1 is MNHEY, CDR2 SVGEGT. CDR3 amino acids: CASSYSDRHSGKQFF. For the CDR3, the DNA is TGTGCCAGCAGTTACTCGGACAGACATAGCGGGAAGCAGTTCTTC.

The V call is TRBV5-1, the J call TRBJ2-7; maybe TRBD1 (6 bases). CDR1 and CDR2 from the germline V gene are SGHRS and YFSETQ. This CDR3 has 13 residues. The V end was cut by 1 base, the J end by 5 bases, with 10 bases between. CDR3 coding DNA: TGCGCCAGCAGCTTGCAGGGGCGGAACGAGCAGTACTTC. Encoded protein: CASSLQGRNEQYF.

This chain uses TRBV18 with TRBJ1-5; D not certain. Germline V CDR1 and CDR2: KGHSH, LQKENI. The V end lost 2 bases, the J end lost 4 bases, and 9 bases lay between the germline ends. This CDR3 comprises 14 residues. CDR3 sequence (DNA): TGTGCCAGCTCACCAATGAGCTTAAATCAGCCCCAGCATTTT. It specifies CASSPMSLNQPQHF.

The chain recombines TRBV2 with TRBJ2-7; tentatively, D is TRBD2 (5 bases). Germline CDR1 is SNHLY and CDR2 is FYNNEI. The CDR3 is 17 amino acids. V was shortened by 6 bases and J by 2 bases, with 23 bases between the two germline ends. Written as DNA, the CDR3 is TGTGCCAGCAGACCGACCCTACGGGGAGCAGGCACCTACGAGCAGTACTTC. It is translated as CASRPTLRGAGTYEQYF.

The V and J genes are TRBV5-4 and TRBJ1-1; D possibly corresponds to TRBD1 (6 bases). There are 15 residues in the CDR3. V was cut by 4 bases and J by 2 bases, with 15 bases left in between. Germline V gives CDR1 SGHNT, CDR2 YYREEE (reference sequence). Here the CDR3 DNA reads TGTGCCAGCAGCCGATACGGGGGGGGCAACACTGAAGCTTTCTTT. Protein product: CASSRYGGGNTEAFF.

The chain links TRBV3-1 (or the pseudogene TRBV3-2) to TRBJ2-6, with a weak D call TRBD2 (5 bases). Trimming removed 11 bases at V and 0 bases at J, with 11 bases between. The CDR3 consists of 14 residues. Germline loops: CDR1 LGHDT, CDR2 YNNKEL (reference sequence). The CDR3 DNA sequence: TGTGCCTCCCGGGGTTCCTCTGGGGCCAACGTCCTGACTTTC. Its translation is CASRGSSGANVLTF.

This chain links TRBV3-1 (or the pseudogene TRBV3-2) with TRBJ2-5; TRBD2 matches 9 bases. The germline V gene encodes CDR1 LGHDT and CDR2 YNNKEL (reference sequence). The CDR3 is made up of 16 amino acids. Trimming cost V 3 bases and J 5 bases; bases outside gene matches: 10. The CDR3 region is CASSQGKREARETQYF. As DNA, the CDR3 is TGTGCCAGCAGCCAGGGAAAGCGGGAGGCCCGGGAGACCCAGTACTTC.

The chain joins TRBV5-8 to TRBJ2-5; D gene uncertain. V shed 0 bases and J shed 2 bases, with 8 bases lying between them. The CDR3 consists of 14 residues. Germline V gives CDR1 SGHTS, CDR2 YDEGEE. The CDR3 reads CASSLAQIQETQYF. The DNA of the CDR3 is TGTGCCAGCAGCTTGGCGCAGATACAAGAGACCCAGTACTTC.

CDR3 loop: CASSRQGATANTQYF. In DNA form, the CDR3 reads TGTGCCAGCAGCCGACAGGGGGCTACGGCAAATACGCAGTATTTT. The genes are TRBV7-9 and TRBJ2-3; 10 bases agree with TRBD1. CDR1 is SEHNR and CDR2 is FQNEAQ in the germline V gene (reference sequence). V shed 5 bases and J 7 bases; nucleotides not matched to a gene: 9. The CDR3 is 15 residues long. The whole variable domain, remainder taken from reference TRBV7-9 and TRBJ2-3, is DTGVSQNPRHKITKRGQNVTFRCDPISEHNRLYWYRQTLGQGPEFLTYFQNEAQLEKSRLLSDRFSAERPKGSFSTLEIQRTEQGDSAMYLCASSRQGATANTQYFGPGTRLTVL.

The chain links TRBV6-2 or TRBV6-3 to TRBJ1-2, with D uncertain. The V and J ends lost 0 bases and 4 bases respectively, with 18 bases between them. This CDR3 comprises 17 residues. Germline V CDR1 and CDR2: MNHEY, SVGEGT. The CDR3 protein is CASSYSISSGDVYGYTF. As DNA, the CDR3 is TGTGCCAGCAGTTACTCGATTAGTTCTGGAGACGTCTATGGCTACACCTTC.

In this sample, this clone turned up once. This sequence joins TRBV19 and TRBJ2-7; 11 bases are shared with TRBD1. Losses at the gene ends were 6 bases for V and 7 bases for J; bases not matched to a gene: 11. The germline CDR1 and CDR2 sequences are LNHDA and SQIVND (reference sequence). The CDR3 sequence is 15 residues long. The CDR3 bases are TGTGCCAGTAGCCAATGGGACAGGGGGTTTCTTGAGCAGTACTTC. This sequence encodes CASSQWDRGFLEQYF. Filled out from reference TRBV19 and TRBJ2-7, the complete variable domain reads DGGITQSPKYLFRKEGQNVTLSCEQNLNHDAMYWYRQDPGQGLRLIYYSQIVNDFQKGDIAEGYSVSREKKESFPLTVTSAQKNPTAFYLCASSQWDRGFLEQYFGPGTRLTVT.

The chain links TRBV11-3 to TRBJ2-2, with 14 bases identical to TRBD2. The CDR3 is 16 amino acids. Germline V gives CDR1 SGHNT, CDR2 YENEEA. V lost 5 bases, J lost 5 bases, and 4 bases stayed unmatched. The CDR3 here is CASSGRLAGGTGELFF. In DNA, the CDR3 is TGTGCCAGCAGCGGCCGACTAGCGGGAGGGACCGGGGAGCTGTTTTTT.

The gene calls are TRBV21-1 and TRBJ1-1; the table's TRBD1 call for D was not verified on the DNA. TRBV21-1 is listed as a pseudogene. The CDR3 length is 15 residues. CDR3 residues: CASSPRTDRDTEAFF. The CDR3 DNA reads as TGTGCCAGCAGCCCACGGACAGATAGGGACACTGAAGCTTTCTTT.